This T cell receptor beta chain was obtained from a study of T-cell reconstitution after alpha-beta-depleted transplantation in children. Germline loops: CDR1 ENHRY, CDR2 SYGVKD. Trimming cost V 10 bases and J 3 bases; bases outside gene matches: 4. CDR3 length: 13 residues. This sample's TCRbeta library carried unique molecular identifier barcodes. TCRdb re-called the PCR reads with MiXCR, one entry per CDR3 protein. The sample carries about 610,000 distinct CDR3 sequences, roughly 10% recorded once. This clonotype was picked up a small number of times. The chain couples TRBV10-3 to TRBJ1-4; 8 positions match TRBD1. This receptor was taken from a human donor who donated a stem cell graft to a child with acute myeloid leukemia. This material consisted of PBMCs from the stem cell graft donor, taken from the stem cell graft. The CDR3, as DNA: TGTGCCACGACAGGGGAACCTAATGAAAAACTGTTTTTT. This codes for CATTGEPNEKLFF.